This T cell receptor (beta chain) appears in the sequencing data of a study of PD-1 blockade in classical Hodgkin lymphoma. TCRdb's table, derived via immunoSEQ multiplex PCR, lists solely in-frame clones and lacks some. The sample records about 24,000 clones, roughly nine tenths being singletons. Sample time point: newly diagnosed, previously untreated cHL patient sample. Thawed PBMCs were the source of CD4+ T cells, purified by magnetic negative selection. This CDR3 contains 15 residues. The V gene's germline CDR1 is MNHEY and CDR2 SVGAGI. Trimming took 6 bases from V and 6 from J, leaving 18 bases between them.

The chain carries TRBV6-5 and TRBJ2-1; possible D gene TRBD1, 6 bases. This receptor was taken from a human donor with classical Hodgkin lymphoma. The sample comprised CD4+ T cells from blood. As DNA, the CDR3 is TGTGCCAGCAGGCGGAGCGGTCAGGGGCGCAATGAGCAGTTCTTC. Translating it yields CASRRSGQGRNEQFF.